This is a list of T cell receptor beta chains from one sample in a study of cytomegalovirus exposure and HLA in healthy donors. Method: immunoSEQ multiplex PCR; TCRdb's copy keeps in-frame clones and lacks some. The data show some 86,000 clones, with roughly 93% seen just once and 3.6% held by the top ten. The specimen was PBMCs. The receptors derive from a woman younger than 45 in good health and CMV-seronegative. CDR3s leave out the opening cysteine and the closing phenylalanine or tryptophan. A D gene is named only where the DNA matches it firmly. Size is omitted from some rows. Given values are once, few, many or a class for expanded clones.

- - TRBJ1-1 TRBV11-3 ASSLVGGTEAF
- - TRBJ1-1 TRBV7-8 ASSLHLKGAGTEAF
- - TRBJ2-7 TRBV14 ASSLQLTDYEQY
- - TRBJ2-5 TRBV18 ASSPGLQETQY
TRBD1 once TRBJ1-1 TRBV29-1 SAHGQGGNTEAF
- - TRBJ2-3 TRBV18 ASSPRRTDTQY
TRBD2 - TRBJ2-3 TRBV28 ASSPATSGVTDTQY
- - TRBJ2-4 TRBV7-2 ASSLTKNIQY
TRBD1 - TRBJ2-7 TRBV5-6 ASSPGQVSYEQY
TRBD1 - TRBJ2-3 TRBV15 ATRMGQTKTDTQY
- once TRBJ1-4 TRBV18 ASSPGQIVNEKLF
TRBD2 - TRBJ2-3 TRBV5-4 ASSLGELAGASTDTQY
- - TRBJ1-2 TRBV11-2 ASGRGGYT
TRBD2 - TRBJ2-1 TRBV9 ASSVLSGPYNEQF
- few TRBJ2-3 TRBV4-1 ASSQVELIATTSTDTQY
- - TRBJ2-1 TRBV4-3 ASSQDSGGANEQF
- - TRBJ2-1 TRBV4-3 ASSQDMPLGGGPYNEQF